This entry is about one T cell receptor (beta chain). The data were obtained in a study of shared clonotypes between healthy human individuals. Study summary: Every donor yielded three CD4 naive, three CD4 memory, two CD8 naive and one CD8 memory plate.

The V and J ends lost 1 base and 4 bases respectively, with 13 bases between them. The CDR3 sequence is 15 residues long. Germline V gene lookup returns CDR1 SGHAT and CDR2 FQNNGV. Clones were sequenced by immunoSEQ multiplex PCR, and TCRdb holds only the in-frame ones, with some missing. The sample consists of about 1 million clones, about 75% of them appearing once. Material: memory CD4+ T cells sorted from blood. Subset of the sample: CD45RA-negative fraction. The chain couples TRBV11-2 to TRBJ1-1; D is unclear. This receptor was identified in a man younger than 35 in good health. CDR3 sequence: CASSLGRIMGTEAFF. In DNA form, the CDR3 reads TGTGCCAGCAGCTTAGGCCGAATTATGGGCACTGAAGCTTTCTTT.